Below, 26 T cell receptor beta chains from the same sample are listed, as sequenced in a study of T cells after yellow fever vaccination. MiXCR, run by TCRdb on the 5' RACE reads, gives a single entry per CDR3 protein. Of nearly 300,000 distinct CDR3 sequences listed, around 9.3% are singletons. The sample consisted of CD4+ T cells sorted from PBMCs, taken 5 days after the yellow fever booster vaccination. These TCRs come from a young man who received the YFV17D yellow fever vaccine.

The gene calls are TRBV6-2 or TRBV6-3 and TRBJ2-7, with D possibly TRBD1 on 5 matching bases. CDR1 and CDR2 from the germline V gene are MNHEY and SVGEGT. V was cut by 5 bases and J by 6 bases, with 11 bases left in between. This CDR3 has 12 amino acids. In DNA form, the CDR3 reads TGTGCCAGCAGTGGGCAGGGCGGCGAGCAGTACTTC. This codes for CASSGQGGEQYF.

The V and J genes are TRBV6-2 or TRBV6-3 and TRBJ2-5; D not certain. This CDR3 region has 12 residues. Germline V gene sequence: CDR1 MNHEY, CDR2 SVGEGT. V lost 4 bases and J lost 4, with 7 bases in between. CDR3 nucleotides: TGTGCCAGCAGTTCGACTCTAGAGACCCAGTACTTC. It codes for CASSSTLETQYF.

This clonotype came up a few times. The chain couples TRBV12-3 or TRBV12-4 to TRBJ1-5, with 8 bases matching TRBD1. Losses at the gene ends were 3 bases for V and 7 bases for J; bases not matched to a gene: 5. The CDR3 sequence is 14 residues long. CDR3 loop: CASSFRQGAQPQHF. The DNA for the CDR3 is TGTGCCAGCAGTTTTCGGCAGGGGGCGCAGCCCCAGCATTTT.

V gene TRBV5-5 combines with J gene TRBJ1-3; D remains ambiguous. Trimming left V 0 bases short and J 3 bases short, with 7 bases between. Germline loops: CDR1 SGHKS, CDR2 YYEKEE (reference sequence). The CDR3 is 14 residues long. The CDR3 bases are TGTGCCAGCAGCTTGGAATACTATGGAAACACCATATATTTT. Amino acids: CASSLEYYGNTIYF.

This clonotype was observed many times. The chain employs TRBV6-5 and TRBJ2-3, with TRBD2 matching 7 bases. The CDR3 loop spans 18 amino acids. CDR1 MNHEY and CDR2 SVGAGI come from the germline V gene. V shed 0 bases, J shed 3 bases, and the junction held 12 bases outside the gene matches. CDR3 amino acids: CASSYSAGESTPTDTQYF. In DNA, the CDR3 is TGTGCCAGCAGTTACTCTGCGGGGGAGTCAACCCCGACAGATACGCAGTATTTT.

This clonotype was observed a few times. V and J are TRBV15 and TRBJ2-3, with D possibly TRBD1 on 6 matching bases. The CDR3 spans 14 residues. V lost 0 bases and J 9 bases, leaving 13 bases between the germline ends. The germline CDR1 and CDR2 sequences are LNHNV and YYDKDF (reference sequence). In DNA form, the CDR3 reads TGTGCCACCAGCAGAGATCTCAGGGGAGAAACGCAGTATTTT. Amino acid sequence: CATSRDLRGETQYF.

The V call is TRBV3-1, the J call TRBJ2-7; 7 nucleotides line up with TRBD1. This CDR3 has 14 amino acids. Germline V gives CDR1 LGHDT, CDR2 YNNKEL (reference sequence). The J segment lost 2 bases and the V segment lost 4 bases, leaving 5 bases of the junction unmatched. As DNA, the CDR3 is TGTGCCAGCAGCCGGGGACAGAGAACCTACGAGCAGTACTTC. This encodes CASSRGQRTYEQYF.

The sample holds a few counts of this clonotype. The CDR3 sequence: CASSQLPAGNRPPLHF. The CDR3, as DNA: TGCGCCAGCAGCCAGCTCCCCGCAGGCAACAGACCACCCCTCCACTTT. The chain has TRBV5-1 and TRBJ1-6; D uncertain. Germline CDR1 is SGHRS and CDR2 is YFSETQ. Trimming pared 4 bases from V and 11 bases from J, leaving 22 bases between. CDR3 length: 16 residues.

This rearrangement joins TRBV20-1 to TRBJ1-5, with a possible D match to TRBD1 (6 bases). Germline V gene lookup returns CDR1 DFQATT and CDR2 SNEGSKA (reference sequence). CDR3 size: 15 residues. Trimming removed 0 bases at V and 0 bases at J, with 9 bases between. The CDR3 bases are TGCAGTGCTAGAGAACAGGGAAATAGCAATCAGCCCCAGCATTTT. It yields the protein CSAREQGNSNQPQHF.

This chain's CDR3 is CASSGGGRDTQYF. The CDR3 nucleotides are TGTGCCAGCAGTGGAGGCGGCCGAGATACGCAGTATTTT. This chain links TRBV9 with TRBJ2-3; D is perhaps TRBD2 (5 bases). V dropped 5 bases and J dropped 5 bases, with 12 bases sitting between them. The CDR3 covers 13 residues. From germline, CDR1 is SGDLS and CDR2 YYNGEE.

This sequence joins TRBV6-5 and TRBJ1-6; D gene uncertain. Trimming cost V 6 bases and J 7 bases, with 13 bases left between them. Germline lookup yields CDR1 MNHEY and CDR2 SVGAGI. The CDR3 sequence is 14 residues long. The CDR3 region has the DNA TGTGCCAGCAGATCTGGGAGTTGGAATTCACCCCTCCACTTT. Its protein is CASRSGSWNSPLHF.

This clonotype appeared a few times. The chain couples TRBV3-2 to TRBJ2-7. TRBV3-2 is termed a pseudogene. This CDR3 contains 13 residues. The CDR3, as DNA: TGTGCCAGCTCAGAAGACAGCTCCTACGAGCAGTACGTC. It is translated as CASSEDSSYEQYV.

This clonotype was counted only a few times. This sequence joins TRBV10-1 and TRBJ2-7; D gene unclear. The CDR3 runs 14 residues. Germline V gene lookup returns CDR1 WNHNN and CDR2 SYGVQD (reference sequence). Trimming removed 5 bases at V and 7 bases at J, with 18 bases between. The CDR3 sequence is CASSNPPRSEEQYF. The DNA for the CDR3 is TGCGCCAGCAGTAATCCCCCCCGGTCGGAGGAGCAGTACTTC.

Many counts were recorded for this clonotype. V is TRBV10-2 and J is TRBJ1-2; the D gene is possibly TRBD1 (5 bases). Trimming cost V 4 bases and J 7 bases, with 19 bases left between them. Germline V gene lookup returns CDR1 WSHSY and CDR2 SAAADI. The CDR3 consists of 15 residues. The CDR3 region is CASSGPIGTLGGYTF. DNA for the CDR3: TGCGCCAGCAGTGGCCCGATCGGGACTCTAGGTGGCTACACCTTC.

This clonotype was detected only a few times. The chain has TRBV4-1 and TRBJ1-1; no reliable D call. V lost 0 bases, J lost 1 base, and 9 bases lay in between. The CDR3 length is 15 residues. Germline V gives CDR1 MGHRA, CDR2 YSYEKL. DNA for the CDR3: TGCGCCAGCAGCCAAGATCGGGGAGGGAACACTGAAGCTTTCTTT. Residues: CASSQDRGGNTEAFF.

This clonotype was observed a few times. The CDR3 DNA reads TGCAGTGCTAGGGGTATTCCGGGGAGAAGCTCCTACAATGAGCAGTTCTTC. Translation: CSARGIPGRSSYNEQFF. The chain has TRBV20-1 and TRBJ2-1; TRBD2 is a possible D gene (5 bases). V lost 3 bases and J lost 0, with 18 bases in between. The CDR3 sequence is 17 residues long. Germline V gene data show CDR1 as DFQATT and CDR2 as SNEGSKA (reference sequence).

The chain is built from TRBV7-9 and TRBJ2-3; 8 positions agree with TRBD1. CDR1 is SEHNR and CDR2 is FQNEAQ in the germline V gene (reference sequence). The CDR3 totals 15 residues. J was trimmed by 2 bases and V by 1 base; bases with no gene match: 2. CDR3 amino acids: CASSLGDRNTDTQYF. Here the CDR3 DNA reads TGTGCCAGCAGCTTAGGGGACAGGAACACAGATACGCAGTATTTT.

This sequence joins TRBV18 and TRBJ2-2; D unclear. Germline V gene sequence: CDR1 KGHSH, CDR2 LQKENI. Trimming took 0 bases from V and 0 from J, leaving 5 bases between them. The CDR3 is 15 residues long. The CDR3 sequence: CASSPPSPNTGELFF. CDR3 sequence (DNA): TGTGCCAGCTCACCACCGAGTCCGAACACCGGGGAGCTGTTTTTT.

V is TRBV19 and J is TRBJ2-1, with 10 positions matching TRBD1. J gave up 0 bases and V 7 bases, and 12 bases lay outside the gene matches. The CDR3 length is 18 residues. CDR1 is LNHDA and CDR2 is SQIVND in the germline V gene (reference sequence). CDR3 DNA: TGTGCCAGTAAGTCGGGACAGGGGACAATAAGCTCCTACAATGAGCAGTTCTTC. Translating gives CASKSGQGTISSYNEQFF.

This clonotype was seen a few times. The chain uses TRBV28 and TRBJ2-2, with D perhaps TRBD1 (6 bases). CDR3 size: 15 residues. Looked up from germline, CDR1 is MDHEN and CDR2 is SYDVKM. With 5 bases removed from V and 4 bases from J, the gap between germline ends came to 14 bases. As DNA, the CDR3 is TGTGCCAGCAGTACGTGGACAGAGCGCACCGGGGAGCTGTTTTTT. Its translation is CASSTWTERTGELFF.

This clonotype occurred a few times. The chain carries TRBV6-2 or TRBV6-3 and TRBJ2-1, with D hard to call. Trimming shortened V by 3 bases and J by 9 bases, and 9 bases separated the two germline ends. The V gene's germline CDR1 is MNHEY and CDR2 SVGEGT. CDR3 length: 12 residues. CDR3: CASSYLVAEQFF. For the CDR3, the DNA is TGTGCCAGCAGTTATCTGGTTGCTGAGCAGTTCTTC.

The chain uses TRBV5-5 and TRBJ1-3, with 9 bases lining up with TRBD1. The CDR3 is 15 amino acids. J lost 4 bases, V lost 4 bases, and 6 bases had no gene match. From germline, CDR1 is SGHKS and CDR2 YYEKEE (reference sequence). The CDR3 region has the DNA TGTGCCAGCAGCGGACGGACAGGGGCAGGAAACACCATATATTTT. Translation gives CASSGRTGAGNTIYF.

The rearrangement uses TRBV4-2 and TRBJ2-2; 9 nucleotides agree with TRBD2. The germline gives CDR1 LGHNA, CDR2 YNFKEQ. This CDR3 has 16 amino acids. Trimming removed 0 bases from V and 8 bases from J; junction bases left unmatched: 7. The CDR3 DNA sequence: TGTGCCAGCAGCCAAGAGGGCAGCGGGGGGTCGGGGGAGCTGTTTTTT. Amino acids: CASSQEGSGGSGELFF.

This clonotype was detected a few times. V usage is TRBV7-9 and J usage is TRBJ1-2; 8 nucleotides agree with TRBD1. CDR3 length: 14 amino acids. Germline CDR1 and CDR2: SEHNR and FQNEAQ (reference sequence). The trim removed 5 bases at V and 5 bases at J, leaving 7 bases unmatched. The DNA of the CDR3 is TGTGCCAGCAGCCTCTCCCGACAGGGGTATGGCTACACCTTC. It specifies CASSLSRQGYGYTF.

This rearrangement joins TRBV4-1 to TRBJ2-5; D not certain. The CDR3 has 16 amino acids. With 4 bases removed from V and 4 bases from J, the gap between germline ends came to 19 bases. CDR1 and CDR2 (germline): MGHRA, YSYEKL. CDR3 sequence: CASSRNAGNVPETQYF. For the CDR3, the DNA is TGCGCCAGCAGCCGCAACGCTGGGAACGTTCCAGAGACCCAGTACTTC.

This clonotype occurred a few times. Written as DNA, the CDR3 is TGCGCCAGCAGCCAAGTCATAGCGGGGGGGGCAGATACGCAGTATTTT. Translated, it gives CASSQVIAGGADTQYF. The rearrangement links TRBV4-1 to TRBJ2-3; 11 nucleotides agree with TRBD2. The J segment lost 4 bases and the V segment lost 1 base, leaving 4 bases of the junction unmatched. From germline, CDR1 is MGHRA and CDR2 YSYEKL. CDR3 length equals 16 residues.